These T cell receptor beta chains were read from a single sample in a study of T cell changes during pregnancy in multiple sclerosis. Produced via immunoSEQ multiplex PCR; TCRdb's table is partial and in-frame only. The data show approximately 59,000 clones, about 93% seen once. The input for sequencing was peripheral blood, taken in the third trimester of pregnancy. The source is a female donor in good health, enrolled as a control in a pregnancy study. The CDR3 runs from the conserved cysteine through the conserved F or W. Rows may omit the clone size; those that give it use once, few, many or a size class.

V: TRBV10-3
J: TRBJ1-3
length: 15
size: NA
CDR3: CAISEPGISGNTIYF

V: TRBV9
J: TRBJ1-1
length: 16
size: NA
CDR3: CASSATPGQGNTEAFF

V: TRBV7-8
J: TRBJ1-6
length: 12
size: NA
CDR3: CASSLEAGALHF

V: TRBV7-8
J: TRBJ1-1
length: 12
size: once
CDR3: CASTGDPDGAFF

V: TRBV5-4
J: TRBJ2-5
length: 13
size: NA
CDR3: CASSRQIQTAQYF

V: TRBV7-9
J: TRBJ2-3
length: 17
size: NA
CDR3: CASSFRSGGRGADTQYF

V: TRBV9
J: TRBJ2-3
length: 16
size: NA
CDR3: CASSPSPSTYTDTQYF

V: TRBV6-6
J: TRBJ1-2
length: 15
size: NA
CDR3: CASSNRDRMNYGYTF

V: TRBV4-1
J: TRBJ2-5
length: 17
size: NA
CDR3: CASSRTGTPDGQETQYF

V: TRBV28
J: TRBJ2-1
length: 16
size: NA
CDR3: CASSFRAGASYNEQFF

V: TRBV7-8
J: TRBJ2-1
length: 16
size: NA
CDR3: CASSPQTSGGYNEQFF

V: TRBV10-3
J: TRBJ1-2
length: 14
size: NA
CDR3: CAIRGSDSIYGYTF

V: TRBV18
J: TRBJ2-2
length: 19
size: NA
CDR3: CASSSLVRGQGRYTGELFF

V: TRBV4-3
J: TRBJ1-3
length: 14
size: once
CDR3: CASSQDRVGNTIYF

V: TRBV19
J: TRBJ1-1
length: 13
size: NA
CDR3: CASSIRLNTEAFF

V: TRBV6-5
J: TRBJ2-5
length: 12
size: NA
CDR3: CASGYGEETQYF

V: TRBV5-1
J: TRBJ2-5
length: 14
size: NA
CDR3: CASSLLQSGETQYF

V: TRBV4-3
J: TRBJ1-2
length: 13
size: NA
CDR3: CASSHLSYYGYTF

V: TRBV4-2
J: TRBJ2-1
length: 15
size: once
CDR3: CASSQETQWLNEQFF

V: TRBV11-1
J: TRBJ2-7
length: 14
size: NA
CDR3: CASSAGQGAYEQYF

V: TRBV6-5
J: TRBJ1-2
length: 14
size: NA
CDR3: CASSYPGLLSGYTF

V: TRBV5-1
J: TRBJ2-2
length: 13
size: NA
CDR3: CASSSEWSGELFF